The 3 T cell receptor beta chains in this list originate from one sample, sequenced in a study of blood T cell repertoires in COVID-19. Produced via immunoSEQ multiplex PCR; TCRdb's table is partial and in-frame only. The data contain under 200,000 clones, around four fifths of them singletons. The sequenced sample was peripheral blood. All receptors come from a man aged 70-80 years with active or convalescent COVID-19.

This rearrangement joins TRBV30 to TRBJ1-1; no reliable D call. Germline CDR1 reads GTSNPN; CDR2 reads SVGIG (reference sequence). Trimming took off 2 bases at V and 11 bases at J, with 12 bases between the two ends. This CDR3 region has 11 residues. CDR3 sequence reads: CAWSSFYVAFF. The CDR3 bases are TGTGCCTGGAGTTCTTTCTACGTGGCTTTCTTT.

This clone came up a few times. The gene calls are TRBV4-2 and TRBJ1-3; TRBD1 aligns across 8 bases. This CDR3 is built from 17 residues. CDR1 is LGHNA and CDR2 is YNFKEQ in the germline V gene. V was pared by 0 bases and J by 1 base, with 5 bases of the junction left unmatched. CDR3 loop: CASSQDNRGRSGNTIYF. The CDR3 DNA reads as TGTGCCAGCAGCCAAGATAACAGGGGGAGGTCTGGAAACACCATATATTTT.

The genes are TRBV15 and TRBJ1-6; TRBD1 aligns across 7 bases. Germline CDR1 LNHNV, CDR2 YYDKDF (reference sequence). With 1 base clipped from V and 7 bases from J, the junction kept 4 bases outside the gene matches. The CDR3 contains 15 residues. The CDR3 is CATSRGAGGNSPLHF. The CDR3 DNA follows: TGTGCCACCAGCAGAGGGGCAGGGGGAAATTCACCCCTCCACTTT.